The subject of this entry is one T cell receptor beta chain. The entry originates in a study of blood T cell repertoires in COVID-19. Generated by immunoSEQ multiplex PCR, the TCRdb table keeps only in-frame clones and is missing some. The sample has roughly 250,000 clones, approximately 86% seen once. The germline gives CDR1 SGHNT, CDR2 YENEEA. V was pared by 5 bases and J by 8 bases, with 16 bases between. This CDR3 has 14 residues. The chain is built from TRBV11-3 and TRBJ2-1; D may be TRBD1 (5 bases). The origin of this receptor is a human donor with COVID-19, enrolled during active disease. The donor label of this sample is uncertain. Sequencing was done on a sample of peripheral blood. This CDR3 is CASSPRTQFDEQFF. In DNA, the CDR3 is TGTGCCAGCAGCCCCCGGACACAGTTCGATGAGCAGTTCTTC.